The table lists the clone carrying this T cell receptor beta chain with a few counts. Antigen specificity is unknown. TCRdb processed the RACE reads anew with MiXCR; each CDR3 protein has one entry. The data contain about 82,000 distinct CDR3 sequences, over 10% of them seen just once; the ten biggest clones take up more than 4.5%. The data were obtained in a study of human T cells and chemical hapten exposure. Study information: Donors were sensitized with 2% DPC on the upper inner arm. Study conclusions and caveats: Patch test scores rose with PT1 expanded TCR counts, a positive correlation. Every donor had alopecia, and their immune response may therefore differ from healthy people's.

The germline gives CDR1 SEHNR, CDR2 FQNEAQ (reference sequence). The CDR3 covers 14 residues. V was clipped by 4 bases and J by 8 bases, with 18 bases between them. Specified time point: patch test 3, about 24 weeks after DPC sensitization. As for treatment: therapeutic diphenylcyclopropenone sensitization with weekly scalp DPC. Unfractionated whole blood served as the source for total RNA extraction. Sequenced material: whole blood, taken in connection with sensitization to the hapten diphenylcyclopropenone (DPC). The origin of this receptor is a woman aged 50 to 65 with alopecia areata. Some clones in this sample may be carry-over from other donors' samples. The chain is built from TRBV7-9 and TRBJ2-7; TRBD1 is a possible D gene (6 bases). CDR3 coding DNA: TGTGCCAGCAGCTGGGGAAACATAGGGGGAAAGCAGTACTTC. Translation: CASSWGNIGGKQYF.